These 13 T cell receptor beta chains share one sample of origin, sequenced in a study of liver allograft versus peripheral blood T cells. About the study: Transplanted-liver and recipient peripheral blood T cell receptor repertoires were compared.

Via MiXCR, TCRdb re-called the reads, giving one row per CDR3 protein. The sample has roughly 10,000 distinct CDR3 sequences; under 20% are singletons. These receptors were taken from a human patient who had a liver transplant. Some of the T cells may derive from the graft donor.

V and J are TRBV6-5 and TRBJ2-7, with 11 bases identical to TRBD2. This CDR3 is built from 16 residues. The germline CDR1 and CDR2 sequences are MNHEY and SVGAGI. Trimming cost V 7 bases and J 2 bases; bases outside gene matches: 10. The CDR3 region has the DNA TGTGCCAGCACCCCCCTGACTAGCGGGATGACCTACGAGCAGTACTTC. Its translation is CASTPLTSGMTYEQYF.

This clonotype was seen more than once but under ten times. The rearrangement joins TRBV11-1 to TRBJ2-7; 7 bases align to TRBD1. The V gene end was trimmed by 5 bases and the J gene end by 6 bases; junction bases not matched to a gene: 4. The CDR3 consists of 12 residues. Germline V gives CDR1 SGHAT, CDR2 FQDESV (reference sequence). The CDR3 is CASSLDRAEQYF. The CDR3 DNA reads TGTGCCAGCAGCCTCGACAGGGCCGAGCAGTACTTC.

V is TRBV5-4 and J is TRBJ2-1; 10 nucleotides agree with TRBD2. V was clipped by 0 bases and J by 9 bases; unmatched bases: 6. The CDR3 consists of 15 residues. The germline V gene encodes CDR1 SGHNT and CDR2 YYREEE (reference sequence). The CDR3 is CASSLAAGGPSEQFF. CDR3 in DNA: TGTGCCAGCAGCTTGGCAGCGGGAGGGCCGAGTGAGCAGTTCTTC.

This clonotype was observed a few times. V gene TRBV7-9 combines with J gene TRBJ2-3; 7 bases are a match to TRBD2. Trimming removed 3 bases from V and 0 bases from J; junction bases left unmatched: 3. Germline loops: CDR1 SEHNR, CDR2 FQNEAQ (reference sequence). The CDR3 has 15 amino acids. This CDR3 reads CASSLSGVSTDTQYF. The DNA of the CDR3 is TGTGCCAGCAGCTTGAGCGGGGTTAGCACAGATACGCAGTATTTT.

This clonotype was recorded a few times. In DNA, the CDR3 is TGCAGTGCGTACAGGGTCCCCTACGAGCAGTACTTC. It specifies CSAYRVPYEQYF. The gene calls are TRBV20-1 and TRBJ2-7, with a tentative D call TRBD1 (6 bases). Per the germline V gene, CDR1 is DFQATT and CDR2 is SNEGSKA (reference sequence). The CDR3 runs 12 residues. The V end lost 6 bases, the J end lost 2 bases, and 11 bases lay between the germline ends.

This clonotype is medium-sized (0.01 to 0.1%) in the sample. The J gene is TRBJ1-6, the V gene TRBV19; TRBD1 agrees at 7 bases. Germline CDR1 is LNHDA and CDR2 is SQIVND (reference sequence). Unmatched junction bases numbered 12, after V lost 4 bases and J lost 12 bases. The CDR3 has 15 amino acids. The CDR3 region is CASSKTGDHLLPLHF. The CDR3 bases are TGTGCCAGTAGTAAAACAGGGGACCACCTACTACCCCTCCACTTT.

This clonotype has more than one count but fewer than ten. This chain links TRBV20-1 with TRBJ2-2, with D possibly matching TRBD2 (6 bases). Germline V lookup: CDR1 DFQATT, CDR2 SNEGSKA (reference sequence). This CDR3 is built from 14 residues. V was clipped by 3 bases and J by 0 bases, with 8 bases between them. The CDR3 loop reads CSARGLTNTGELFF. The DNA of the CDR3 is TGCAGTGCTAGGGGACTGACGAACACCGGGGAGCTGTTTTTT.

This clonotype was picked up many times. This chain uses TRBV10-1 with TRBJ2-5; TRBD2 aligns across 7 bases. The CDR3 runs to 16 residues. Unmatched junction bases numbered 9, after V lost 0 bases and J lost 5 bases. Germline CDR1 reads WNHNN; CDR2 reads SYGVQD (reference sequence). In DNA, the CDR3 is TGCGCCAGCAGTGAGTCCTCTAGCGGACGAGGGGAGACCCAGTACTTC. This encodes CASSESSSGRGETQYF.

By sample fraction, this clonotype is medium-sized. The chain is built from TRBV24-1 and TRBJ2-5; TRBD1 is a possible D gene (6 bases). The CDR3 has 14 residues. Trimming stripped 4 bases from V and 5 bases from J, with 13 bases between. Germline CDR1 reads KGHDR; CDR2 reads SFDVKD. DNA for the CDR3: TGTGCCACCAGTGACTCAACAGGGTCTGAGACCCAGTACTTC. This codes for CATSDSTGSETQYF.

The chain is built from TRBV30 and TRBJ1-1, with TRBD1 as a possible D gene (5 bases). Germline V gene sequence: CDR1 GTSNPN, CDR2 SVGIG (reference sequence). The V end lost 2 bases, the J end lost 10 bases, and 11 bases lay between the germline ends. The CDR3 contains 11 residues. The CDR3 bases are TGTGCCTGGAGTCCCGGAAGGGGAGCTTTCTTT. It specifies CAWSPGRGAFF.

This clonotype was observed a handful of times. This chain joins TRBV27 and TRBJ2-2; D may correspond to TRBD1 or TRBD2 (5 bases each). Germline loops: CDR1 MNHEY, CDR2 SMNVEV (reference sequence). CDR3 length equals 21 residues. With 4 bases removed from V and 3 bases from J, the gap between germline ends came to 30 bases. The CDR3 region is CASSSRLTGRSSLYDTGELFF. CDR3 nucleotides: TGTGCCAGCAGTTCCCGATTAACGGGACGGTCCTCTTTGTATGACACCGGGGAGCTGTTTTTT.

This clonotype was recorded many times. This chain links TRBV10-3 with TRBJ1-5, with no clear D. The CDR3 is 14 amino acids. CDR1 is ENHRY and CDR2 is SYGVKD in the germline V gene. The ends were cut back, 2 bases at V and 9 bases at J, with 14 bases in the middle. The CDR3 DNA reads as TGTGCCATCAGTGAGGAGGGCGGGATAAGGCCCCAGCATTTT. Amino acid sequence: CAISEEGGIRPQHF.

The chain recombines TRBV30 with TRBJ1-4; the D gene is possibly TRBD1 (5 bases). CDR3 length: 15 amino acids. Germline values: CDR1 GTSNPN, CDR2 SVGIG (reference sequence). Between the trimmed V and J ends, which lost 4 bases and 3 bases, there was a span of 15 bases. In DNA form, the CDR3 reads TGTGCCTGGACCTACGGAACAGGCTCTAATGAAAAACTGTTTTTT. Amino acid sequence: CAWTYGTGSNEKLFF. The variable domain in full, with the rest retrieved from reference TRBV30 and TRBJ1-4, is SQTIHQWPATLVQPVGSPLSLECTVEGTSNPNLYWYRQAAGRGLQLLFYSVGIGQISSEVPQNLSASRPQDRQFILSSKKLLLSDSGFYLCAWTYGTGSNEKLFFGSGTQLSVL.